This T cell receptor beta chain was identified during a study of blood T cell repertoires in COVID-19. Across the whole study: Donors in the United States, Italy and Spain gave samples during acute or convalescent COVID-19. The analysed material was cDNA or gDNA that came from T cells, B-cell-depleted T cells, or PBMCs.

The CDR3 contains 13 residues. The ends were cut back, 5 bases at V and 6 bases at J, with 13 bases in the middle. Looked up from germline, CDR1 is MDHEN and CDR2 is SYDVKM. Per the study methods: From reference gene primer amplification, estimates of nucleated cell counts were derived. Sequenced by immunoSEQ multiplex PCR; TCRdb stores in-frame clones only, minus some. The DNA gave D and trimming, while V, J and clone size come from that table. Of about 36,000 clones listed, approximately 90% are singletons. This TCR was sampled from a human donor in a cohort sampled during active COVID-19. This chain joins TRBV28 and TRBJ1-2; a possible D gene is TRBD1 (6 bases). The specimen sequenced was peripheral blood. CDR3 in DNA: TGTGCCAGCAGTACGCCAGGGGACCATGGCTACACCTTC. Translated, it gives CASSTPGDHGYTF.